This paragraph covers one T cell receptor (beta chain) sequence. The germline gene is not matched at one end of the junction; a read error may be the cause. TCRdb used MiXCR to reprocess the PCR reads, holding one entry per CDR3 protein. The repertoire consists of more than 450,000 distinct CDR3 sequences, with roughly 23% occurring once and the leading ten covering around 0.86%. The sample comes from a study of molecular identifiers for immune sequencing clone quantification. CDR3 length: 16 residues. Germline V gives CDR1 LNHDA, CDR2 SQIVND (reference sequence). Sequenced material: naive CD8+ T cells from blood, with Jurkat cell RNA spiked in. Indicated subset: FACS-sorted CD8+CD4-CCR7+CD45RA+ naive T cells. This TCR was sampled from a human donor in good health. Some libraries in this study had Jurkat cell RNA spiked in. The chain employs TRBV19 and TRBJ2-5, with TRBD2 matching 14 bases. The CDR3 DNA sequence: TGTGCCAGTAGTATGACTAGCGGGGGGGCTCCTGAGACCCTGTACTTC. Protein product: CASSMTSGGAPETLYF.